This paragraph reports one T cell receptor (beta chain). This clonotype appeared a few times. Its antigen is currently not known. No much larger clone is present one base from it, and per-base qualities are unavailable. Measured from the cysteine to the phenylalanine, the CDR3 is 16 residues long. The kept DNA is CDR3 alone, 48 bases in frame from the first base. V is clipped by 0 bases and J by 0 bases, and the sequence between their germline boundaries is 12 bases long. CDR1 and CDR2 are read off the germline V gene (reference sequence) as DFQATT and SNEGSKA. Library generation was performed with RT-PCR. Sequenced using an Illumina HiSeq 2500. TCRdb ran its own pipeline on the public reads, namely fastp trimming at Q25 and MiXCR clone calling, and kept in-frame beta chains. A single entry per CDR3 protein holds the most common genes and DNA from its merged rows. The sample table contains about 700,000 distinct CDR3 sequences; only one count was recorded for about 15% of them. Around 7.3% of the sample is in the top ten clones.

The data are from a study of response to subunit inactivated influenza vaccine (dated by TCRdb to the late 2010s). Study-level background: Deep quantitative T cell receptor repertoire profiling was used in the study to track responses to a trivalent subunit inactivated influenza vaccine.

The research as a whole found: The authors proposed that each seasonal influenza vaccination may bring in only a limited number of new T cells.

The sequence links TRBV20-1 to TRBJ1-3; a tentative D match to TRBD1 spans 5 bases. Source: PBMCs from blood, taken 14 days before vaccination. This receptor was obtained from a middle-aged man who received an inactivated influenza vaccine. Donor details come from another sample of the same person, matched by shared clones. The CDR3 sequence is CSARDWGRGSGNTIYF. Here is the DNA: TGCAGTGCTAGAGATTGGGGCCGGGGCTCTGGAAACACCATATATTTT.